The clone carrying this T cell receptor beta chain was recorded once. Original analysis: The assay estimated nucleated cells by amplifying reference gene primers. Clones were read by immunoSEQ multiplex PCR, and TCRdb kept only the in-frame ones, dropping some. V, J and clone size were drawn from that table, and D and trimming were deduced from the DNA. The sample holds roughly 98,000 clones, around 92% seen once. The data belong to a study of blood T cell repertoires in COVID-19. On the study more broadly: Samples came from the United States, Italy and Spain, spanning acute and convalescent COVID-19. PBMCs, B-cell-depleted T cells, or T cells provided the cDNA or gDNA that made up the material.

The germline gives CDR1 SGHVS, CDR2 FQNEAQ. The V and J ends lost 2 bases and 2 bases, in that order; junction bases with no gene match: 9. This CDR3 comprises 18 residues. This TCR came from a woman in her sixties or seventies with active COVID-19. The chain joins TRBV7-8 to TRBJ2-5, with 12 nucleotides matching TRBD2. What was sequenced was peripheral blood. The CDR3 DNA reads TGTGCCAGCAGCTTATCCCGACTAGCGGGGGCCTCGCAAGAGACCCAGTACTTC. This translates into CASSLSRLAGASQETQYF.